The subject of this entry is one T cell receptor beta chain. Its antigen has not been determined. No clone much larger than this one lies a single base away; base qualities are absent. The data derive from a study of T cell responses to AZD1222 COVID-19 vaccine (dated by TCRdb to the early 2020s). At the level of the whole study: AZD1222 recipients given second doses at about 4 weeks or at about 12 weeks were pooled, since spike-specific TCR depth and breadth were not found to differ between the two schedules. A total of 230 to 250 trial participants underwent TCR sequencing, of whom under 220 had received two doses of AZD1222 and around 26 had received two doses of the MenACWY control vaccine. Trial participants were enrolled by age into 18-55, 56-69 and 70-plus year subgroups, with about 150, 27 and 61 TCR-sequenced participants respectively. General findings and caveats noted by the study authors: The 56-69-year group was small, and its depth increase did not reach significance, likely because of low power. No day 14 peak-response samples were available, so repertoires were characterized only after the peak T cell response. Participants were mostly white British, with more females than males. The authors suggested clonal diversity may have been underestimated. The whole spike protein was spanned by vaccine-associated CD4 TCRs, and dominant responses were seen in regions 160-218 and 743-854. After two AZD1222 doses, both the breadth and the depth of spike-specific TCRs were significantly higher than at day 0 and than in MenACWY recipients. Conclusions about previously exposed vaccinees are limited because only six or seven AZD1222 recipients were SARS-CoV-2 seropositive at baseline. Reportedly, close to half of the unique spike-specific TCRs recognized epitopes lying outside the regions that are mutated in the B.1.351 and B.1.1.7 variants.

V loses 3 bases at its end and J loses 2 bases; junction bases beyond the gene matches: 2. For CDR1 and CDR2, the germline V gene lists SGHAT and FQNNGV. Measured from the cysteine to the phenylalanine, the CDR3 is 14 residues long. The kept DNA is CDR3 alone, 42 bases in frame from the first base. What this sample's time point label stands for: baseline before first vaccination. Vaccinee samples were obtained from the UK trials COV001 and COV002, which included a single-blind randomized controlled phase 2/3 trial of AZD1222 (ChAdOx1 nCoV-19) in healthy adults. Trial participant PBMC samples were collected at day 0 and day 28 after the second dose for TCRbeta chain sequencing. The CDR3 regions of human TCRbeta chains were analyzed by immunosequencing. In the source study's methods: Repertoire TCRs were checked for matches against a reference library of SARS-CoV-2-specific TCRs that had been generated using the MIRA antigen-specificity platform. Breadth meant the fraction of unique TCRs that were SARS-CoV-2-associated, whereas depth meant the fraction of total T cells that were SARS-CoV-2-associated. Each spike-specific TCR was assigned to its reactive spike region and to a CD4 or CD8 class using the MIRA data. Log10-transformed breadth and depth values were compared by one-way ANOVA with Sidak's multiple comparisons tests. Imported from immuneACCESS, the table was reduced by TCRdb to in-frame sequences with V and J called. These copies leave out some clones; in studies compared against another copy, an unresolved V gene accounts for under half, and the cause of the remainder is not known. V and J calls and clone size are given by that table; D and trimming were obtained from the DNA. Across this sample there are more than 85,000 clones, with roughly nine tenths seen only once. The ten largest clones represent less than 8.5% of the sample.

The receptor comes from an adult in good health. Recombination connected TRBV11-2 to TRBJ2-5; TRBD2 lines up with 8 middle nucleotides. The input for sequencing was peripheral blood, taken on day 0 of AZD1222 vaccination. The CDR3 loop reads CASSFTSGQETQYF. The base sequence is TGTGCCAGCAGCTTTACTAGCGGTCAAGAGACCCAGTACTTC.